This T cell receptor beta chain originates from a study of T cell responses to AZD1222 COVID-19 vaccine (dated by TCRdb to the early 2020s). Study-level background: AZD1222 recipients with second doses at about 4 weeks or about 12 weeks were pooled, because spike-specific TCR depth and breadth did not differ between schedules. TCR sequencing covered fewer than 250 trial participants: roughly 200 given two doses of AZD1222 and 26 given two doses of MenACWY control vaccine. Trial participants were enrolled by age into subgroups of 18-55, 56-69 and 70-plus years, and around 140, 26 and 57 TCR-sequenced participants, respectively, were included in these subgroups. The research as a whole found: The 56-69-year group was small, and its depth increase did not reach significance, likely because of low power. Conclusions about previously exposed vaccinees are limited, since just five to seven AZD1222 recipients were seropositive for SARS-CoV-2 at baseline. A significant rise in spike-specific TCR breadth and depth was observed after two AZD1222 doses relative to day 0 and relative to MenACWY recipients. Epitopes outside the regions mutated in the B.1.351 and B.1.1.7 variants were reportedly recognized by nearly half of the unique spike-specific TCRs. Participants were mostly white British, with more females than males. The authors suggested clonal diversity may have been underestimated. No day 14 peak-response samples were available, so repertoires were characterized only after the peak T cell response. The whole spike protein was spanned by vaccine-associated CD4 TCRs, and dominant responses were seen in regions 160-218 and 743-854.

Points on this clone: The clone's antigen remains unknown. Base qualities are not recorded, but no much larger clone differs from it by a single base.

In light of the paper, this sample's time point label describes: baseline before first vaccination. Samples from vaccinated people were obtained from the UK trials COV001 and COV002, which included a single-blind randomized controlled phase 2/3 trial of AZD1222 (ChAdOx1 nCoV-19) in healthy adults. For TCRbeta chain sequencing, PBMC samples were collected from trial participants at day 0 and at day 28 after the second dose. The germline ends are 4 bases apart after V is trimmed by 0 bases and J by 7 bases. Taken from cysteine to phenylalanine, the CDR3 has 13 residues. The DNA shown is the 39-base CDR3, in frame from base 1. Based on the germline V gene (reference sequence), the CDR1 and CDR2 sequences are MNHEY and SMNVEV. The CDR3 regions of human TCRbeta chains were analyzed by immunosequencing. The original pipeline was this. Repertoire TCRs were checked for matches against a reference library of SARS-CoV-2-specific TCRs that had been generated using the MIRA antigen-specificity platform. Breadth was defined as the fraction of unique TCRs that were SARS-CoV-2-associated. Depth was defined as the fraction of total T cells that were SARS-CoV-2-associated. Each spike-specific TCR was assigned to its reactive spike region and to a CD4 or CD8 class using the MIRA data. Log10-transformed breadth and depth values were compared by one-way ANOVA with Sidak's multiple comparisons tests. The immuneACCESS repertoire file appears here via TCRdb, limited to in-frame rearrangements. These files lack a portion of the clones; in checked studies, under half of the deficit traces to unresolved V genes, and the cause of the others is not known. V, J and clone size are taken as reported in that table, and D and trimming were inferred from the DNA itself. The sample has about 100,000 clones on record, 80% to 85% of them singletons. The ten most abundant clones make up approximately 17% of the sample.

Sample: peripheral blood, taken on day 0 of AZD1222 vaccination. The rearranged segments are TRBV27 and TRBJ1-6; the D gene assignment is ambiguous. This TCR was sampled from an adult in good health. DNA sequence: TGTGCCAGCAGTTTATCCCCCAATTCACCCCTCCACTTT. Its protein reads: CASSLSPNSPLHF.